This paragraph covers one T cell receptor (beta chain) sequence. What it recognizes is unknown. The data stem from a study of T cell responses to AZD1222 COVID-19 vaccine. Study-wide results and caveats: Baseline seropositives among AZD1222 recipients totaled only 5 to 7. Spike-specific TCR breadth rose after two AZD1222 doses, and depth rose as well. It should be noted that donors were predominantly white British and more often female, and clonal diversity was possibly underestimated.

Assay: immunoSEQ multiplex PCR; the TCRdb copy retains only in-frame clones and omits some. The sample includes around 180,000 clones, almost 95% of them seen just once. The CDR3 is made up of 13 amino acids. Losses at the gene ends were 4 bases for V and 6 bases for J; bases not matched to a gene: 4. The germline V gene has CDR1 MDHEN and CDR2 SYDVKM. Source: peripheral blood, taken on day 0 of AZD1222 vaccination. The J gene is TRBJ1-2, the V gene TRBV28, with TRBD1 matching 8 bases. This clonotype was obtained from an adult in good health. This CDR3 reads CASSWTGKNGYTF. The CDR3 DNA reads as TGTGCCAGCAGTTGGACAGGGAAGAATGGCTACACCTTC.